This record looks at one TCR beta chain sequence and its context. Its specificity is not known. The entry originates in a study of T cell responses to AZD1222 COVID-19 vaccine. Study-wide results and limits: Regions 160-218 and 743-854 dominated among vaccine-associated CD4 TCRs spanning spike. Clonal diversity may have been underestimated in mostly white British donors.

TCRdb's table, derived via immunoSEQ multiplex PCR, lists solely in-frame clones and lacks some. Among some 71,000 clones, roughly 84% were seen once, and the ten largest hold around 9.8%. The V end was cut by 4 bases, the J end by 12 bases, with 18 bases between. The CDR3 sequence is 13 residues long. The TCR originated in an adult in good health. The genes are TRBV12-3 or TRBV12-4 and TRBJ1-2; D unclear. Source: peripheral blood, taken on day 0 of AZD1222 vaccination. The CDR3 DNA reads as TGTGCCAGCAGTTCTCCGGGTCTTAGCCCGCACACCTTC. Translating it yields CASSSPGLSPHTF.